Listed below are T cell receptor beta chains from one sample, sequenced in a study of beta chain features in type 1 diabetes. Data came from immunoSEQ multiplex PCR; TCRdb stores just in-frame clones and leaves some out. The table shows a few hundred thousand clones, with about 12% occurring only once. Material for sequencing was naive CD4+ T cells from blood. The receptors come from a man aged 18 to 30 in good health. CDR3s include the opening cysteine and the closing phenylalanine or tryptophan. D genes are given only for firm matches. The listing skips clone size in some rows; elsewhere it reads once, few, many or a size class.

v_call: TRBV6-4; clone_size: few; d_call: TRBD1; j_call: TRBJ2-2; cdr3_aa: CASSEDRGTGELFF; cdr3_nt: TGTGCCAGCAGTGAGGACAGGGGCACCGGGGAGCTGTTTTTT
v_call: TRBV5-1; clone_size: -; d_call: TRBD1; j_call: TRBJ1-5; cdr3_aa: CASSPGQGAYQPQHF; cdr3_nt: TGCGCCAGCAGCCCAGGACAGGGGGCCTATCAGCCCCAGCATTTT
v_call: TRBV27; clone_size: -; d_call: TRBD1; j_call: TRBJ1-5; cdr3_aa: CASSTAWDSSNQPQHF; cdr3_nt: TGTGCCAGCAGTACCGCCTGGGACAGTAGCAATCAGCCCCAGCATTTT
v_call: TRBV5-6; clone_size: few; d_call: TRBD2; j_call: TRBJ2-5; cdr3_aa: CASSRPRVGTSGRQETQYF; cdr3_nt: TGTGCCAGCAGCCGTCCCCGCGTTGGGACTAGCGGACGCCAAGAGACCCAGTACTTC
v_call: TRBV18; clone_size: few; d_call: -; j_call: TRBJ1-5; cdr3_aa: CASSPPGGDSNQPQHF; cdr3_nt: TGTGCCAGCTCACCACCGGGGGGGGATAGCAATCAGCCCCAGCATTTT
v_call: TRBV2; clone_size: -; d_call: -; j_call: TRBJ2-7; cdr3_aa: CASRVDLTVEQYF; cdr3_nt: TGTGCCAGCAGGGTTGACTTGACCGTCGAGCAGTACTTC
v_call: TRBV28; clone_size: few; d_call: TRBD2; j_call: TRBJ2-7; cdr3_aa: CASQEGRAYEQYF; cdr3_nt: TGTGCCAGCCAGGAGGGGAGGGCCTACGAGCAGTACTTC
v_call: TRBV5-1; clone_size: few; d_call: -; j_call: TRBJ1-6; cdr3_aa: CASSIGGGDYNSPLHF; cdr3_nt: TGCGCCAGCAGCATAGGTGGGGGGGACTATAATTCACCCCTCCACTTT
v_call: TRBV28; clone_size: few; d_call: TRBD2; j_call: TRBJ2-1; cdr3_aa: CASSFEGRADNEQFF; cdr3_nt: TGTGCCAGCAGTTTCGAGGGGAGGGCGGACAATGAGCAGTTCTTC
v_call: TRBV27; clone_size: few; d_call: -; j_call: TRBJ1-2; cdr3_aa: CASGGLGYGYTF; cdr3_nt: TGTGCCAGCGGGGGGTTAGGCTATGGCTACACCTTC
v_call: TRBV28; clone_size: -; d_call: TRBD1; j_call: TRBJ1-3; cdr3_aa: CASSLRTGSSGNTIYF; cdr3_nt: TGTGCCAGCAGTTTACGGACAGGTTCCTCTGGAAACACCATATATTTT